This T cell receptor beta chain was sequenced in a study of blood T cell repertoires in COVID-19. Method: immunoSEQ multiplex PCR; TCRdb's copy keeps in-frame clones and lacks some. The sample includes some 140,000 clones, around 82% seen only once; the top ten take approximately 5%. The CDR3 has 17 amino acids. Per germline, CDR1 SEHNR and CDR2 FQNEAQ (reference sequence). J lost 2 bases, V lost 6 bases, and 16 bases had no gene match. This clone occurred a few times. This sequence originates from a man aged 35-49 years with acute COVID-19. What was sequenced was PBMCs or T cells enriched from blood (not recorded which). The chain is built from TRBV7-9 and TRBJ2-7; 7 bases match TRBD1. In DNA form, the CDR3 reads TGTGCCAGCAGACAAACGACAGGGCCGAGTTTAACCTACGAGCAGTACTTC. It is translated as CASRQTTGPSLTYEQYF.